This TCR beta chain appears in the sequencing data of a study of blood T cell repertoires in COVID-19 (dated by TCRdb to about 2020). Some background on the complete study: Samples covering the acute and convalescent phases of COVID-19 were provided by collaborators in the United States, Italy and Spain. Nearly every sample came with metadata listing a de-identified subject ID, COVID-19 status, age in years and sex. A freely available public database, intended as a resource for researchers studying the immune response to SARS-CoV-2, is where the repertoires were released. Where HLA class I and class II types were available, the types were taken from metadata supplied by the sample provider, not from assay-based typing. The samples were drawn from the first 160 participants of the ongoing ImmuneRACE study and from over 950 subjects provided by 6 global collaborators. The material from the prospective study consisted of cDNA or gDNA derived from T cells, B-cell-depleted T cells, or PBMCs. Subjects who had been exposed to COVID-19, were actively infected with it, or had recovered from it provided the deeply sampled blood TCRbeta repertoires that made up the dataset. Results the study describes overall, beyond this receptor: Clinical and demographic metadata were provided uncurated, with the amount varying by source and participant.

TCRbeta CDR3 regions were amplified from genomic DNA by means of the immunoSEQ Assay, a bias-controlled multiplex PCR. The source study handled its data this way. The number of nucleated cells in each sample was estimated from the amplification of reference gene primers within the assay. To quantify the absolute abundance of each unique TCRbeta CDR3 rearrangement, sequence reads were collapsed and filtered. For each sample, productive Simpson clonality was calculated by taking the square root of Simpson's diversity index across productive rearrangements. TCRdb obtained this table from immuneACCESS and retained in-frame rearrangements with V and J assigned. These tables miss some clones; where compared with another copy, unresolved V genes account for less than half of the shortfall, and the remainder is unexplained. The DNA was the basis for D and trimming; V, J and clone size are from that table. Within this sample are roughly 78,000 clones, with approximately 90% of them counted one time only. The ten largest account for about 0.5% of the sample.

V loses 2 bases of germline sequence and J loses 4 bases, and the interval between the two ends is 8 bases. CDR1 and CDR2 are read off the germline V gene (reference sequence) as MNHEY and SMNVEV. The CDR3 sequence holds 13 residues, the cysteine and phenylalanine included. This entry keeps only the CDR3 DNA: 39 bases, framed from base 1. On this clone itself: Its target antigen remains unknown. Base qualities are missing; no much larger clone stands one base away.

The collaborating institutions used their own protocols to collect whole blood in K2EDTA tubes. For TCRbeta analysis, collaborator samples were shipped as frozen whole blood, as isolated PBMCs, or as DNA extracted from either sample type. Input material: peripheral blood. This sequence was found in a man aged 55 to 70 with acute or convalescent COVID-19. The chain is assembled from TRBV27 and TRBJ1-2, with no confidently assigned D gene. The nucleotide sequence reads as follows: TGTGCCAGCAGTTTAACAGCAACCTATGGCTACACCTTC. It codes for CASSLTATYGYTF.